This T cell receptor beta chain was obtained from a study of CD8 T cells in Susac syndrome. Whole-study context: Patients with Susac syndrome had blood drawn and were at that point therapy-naive, on corticosteroids, or on intravenous immunoglobulin alone. Study conclusions and caveats: Susac syndrome CD4+ T cell repertoires showed no clonal expansion. The number of individuals included in the study's TCR sequencing and HLA analysis was acknowledged as relatively small.

The germline CDR1 and CDR2 sequences are SGHRS and YFSETQ. V lost 3 bases, J lost 6 bases, and 9 bases lay in between. The CDR3 has 13 residues. Through negative isolation, CD4+ and CD8+ T cells were obtained, while TEMRA cells were enriched using FACS. Random hexamers served to reverse transcribe about 0.5 to 1 ug RNA. TCRdb reprocessed the immunoSEQ multiplex PCR reads via MiXCR and lists one record per CDR3 protein. The sample lists about 180,000 distinct CDR3 sequences, roughly 94% occurring once. In regard to this clonotype: Its specificity is unknown.

The V and J genes are TRBV5-1 and TRBJ2-2; D unclear. The origin of this receptor is a human donor with Susac syndrome. Source material: CD4+ T cells from PBMCs. This CDR3 reads CASSYVGAGELFF. CDR3 coding DNA: TGCGCCAGCAGCTACGTTGGGGCCGGGGAGCTGTTTTTT.